This T cell receptor beta chain was captured in a study of blood T cell repertoires in COVID-19. Study as a whole: Sites in the United States, Italy and Spain provided acute and convalescent COVID-19 samples. The cDNA or gDNA used as material had been derived from T cells, B-cell-depleted T cells, or PBMCs.

In the authors' methods: Quantification of nucleated cells was approximated via reference gene primer amplification. TCRdb's copy holds only in-frame clones and misses some; the assay was immunoSEQ multiplex PCR. D and trimming come from the DNA, and the V and J calls and clone size come from that table. Here the sample spans just over 90,000 clones, more than 75% being singletons. The CDR3 is 18 amino acids. V shed 4 bases, J shed 0 bases, and the junction held 6 bases outside the gene matches. The germline V gene encodes CDR1 LGHDT and CDR2 YNNKEL (reference sequence). This TCR came from a man between 65 and 85 years old with acute or convalescent COVID-19. Sequencing input: peripheral blood. V usage is TRBV3-1 (or the pseudogene TRBV3-2) and J usage is TRBJ2-1; 13 bases map to TRBD2. CDR3 loop: CASSPGTSGISSYNEQFF. Here the CDR3 DNA reads TGTGCCAGCAGCCCTGGGACTAGCGGGATTAGCTCCTACAATGAGCAGTTCTTC.